This is a list of T cell receptor beta chains from one sample in a study of control samples from healthy donors and cancer patients. Some clones are missing from TCRdb's copy, which holds only in-frame ones; the method was immunoSEQ multiplex PCR. The sample has approximately 87,000 clones; about 86% are singletons. Sequenced sample: blood. Receptor source: a woman aged 50 to 65 in good health. CDR3s include the opening cysteine and the closing phenylalanine or tryptophan. D genes are given only for firm matches. Size is omitted from some rows. Given values are once, few, many or a class for expanded clones.

d_gene | j_gene | abundance | v_gene | CDR3aa | CDR3nt
NA | TRBJ2-7 | NA | TRBV11-2 | CASRSWAYEQYF | TGTGCCAGCAGGTCGTGGGCTTACGAGCAGTACTTC
NA | TRBJ2-3 | NA | TRBV5-4 | CASSLEQEPWDTQYF | TGTGCCAGCAGCTTGGAACAGGAACCTTGGGATACGCAGTATTTT
NA | TRBJ2-7 | NA | TRBV7-6 | CASSLNPGNPYEQYF | TGTGCCAGCAGCTTAAACCCAGGGAATCCCTACGAGCAGTACTTC
NA | TRBJ2-7 | NA | TRBV12-3/TRBV12-4 | CASGGFGVEQYF | TGTGCCAGCGGGGGGTTTGGGGTCGAGCAGTACTTC
TRBD1 | TRBJ1-2 | NA | TRBV28 | CASRTGTGNGYTF | TGTGCCAGCAGAACCGGGACAGGGAACGGCTACACCTTC
NA | TRBJ1-2 | once | TRBV28 | CASSLPTSRGYTF | TGTGCCAGCAGTTTACCTACCAGCCGGGGCTACACCTTC
TRBD1 | TRBJ1-3 | NA | TRBV6-6 | CASSNQGDGNTIYF | TGTGCCAGCAGTAATCAGGGGGACGGAAACACCATATATTTT
NA | TRBJ1-1 | NA | TRBV5-4 | CASSLGTGLRNTEAFF | TGTGCCAGCAGCTTGGGTACCGGGTTAAGGAACACTGAAGCTTTCTTT
NA | TRBJ1-2 | NA | TRBV6-1 | CASSESLGRGLYGYTF | TGTGCCAGCAGTGAATCCCTAGGGAGAGGCTTATATGGCTACACCTTC
NA | TRBJ2-7 | NA | TRBV6-5 | CASSYRVGPLYEQYF | TGTGCCAGCAGTTACAGGGTGGGGCCCCTTTACGAGCAGTACTTC
NA | TRBJ2-2 | once | TRBV19 | CASIPTLANTGELFF | TGTGCCAGTATCCCCACTCTAGCGAACACCGGGGAGCTGTTTTTT
TRBD1 | TRBJ2-7 | once | TRBV5-1 | CASSPGQPSYEQYF | TGCGCCAGCAGCCCGGGACAGCCCTCCTACGAGCAGTACTTC
NA | TRBJ1-2 | NA | TRBV2 | CASSILVGVSYTF | TGTGCCAGCAGTATCTTGGTGGGTGTGAGCTACACCTTC
NA | TRBJ1-2 | NA | TRBV10-3 | CAISESNGVFWYGYTF | TGTGCCATCAGTGAGTCCAACGGGGTGTTTTGGTATGGCTACACCTTC
NA | TRBJ2-7 | NA | TRBV11-1 | CASSLSRRDEQYF | TGTGCCAGCAGCTTATCCCGCAGGGACGAGCAGTACTTC
NA | TRBJ2-3 | few | TRBV29-1 | CSGDDGSTDTQYF | TGCAGCGGTGACGACGGAAGCACAGATACGCAGTATTTT
NA | TRBJ1-5 | NA | TRBV19 | CASSIGGFQPQHF | TGTGCCAGTAGTATAGGGGGGTTTCAGCCCCAGCATTTT
TRBD2 | TRBJ2-1 | NA | TRBV6-6 | CALASGRANEQFF | TGTGCCTTAGCCAGCGGGAGGGCCAATGAGCAGTTCTTC
NA | TRBJ2-7 | NA | TRBV4-3 | CAGGEGGAYEQYF | TGCGCCGGCGGGGAGGGGGGGGCCTACGAGCAGTACTTC
NA | TRBJ2-1 | NA | TRBV7-2 | CASSLWGWDEQFF | TGTGCCAGCAGCTTATGGGGGTGGGATGAGCAGTTCTTC
NA | TRBJ1-1 | NA | TRBV6-1 | CASSIDRNTEAFF | TGTGCCAGCAGCATCGATAGGAACACTGAAGCTTTCTTT
NA | TRBJ1-4 | NA | TRBV18 | CASSRVATTNEKLFF | TGTGCCAGCTCCCGGGTCGCTACAACTAATGAAAAACTGTTTTTT
NA | TRBJ2-1 | NA | TRBV18 | CASSPQGSSYNEQFF | TGTGCCAGCTCACCACAGGGTAGCTCCTACAATGAGCAGTTCTTC
TRBD2 | TRBJ2-1 | NA | TRBV7-9 | CASSLTGGTSLSVEQFF | TGTGCCAGCAGCTTGACTGGAGGGACTAGCTTGTCTGTTGAGCAGTTCTTC
NA | TRBJ1-1 | NA | TRBV5-5 | CASSLHRAMNTEAFF | TGTGCCAGCAGCTTGCACAGGGCAATGAACACTGAAGCTTTCTTT
NA | TRBJ2-3 | NA | TRBV11-1 | CASSRHGGGTDTQYF | TGTGCCAGCAGCAGGCACGGAGGGGGCACAGATACGCAGTATTTT
NA | TRBJ1-2 | NA | TRBV27 | CASSFDRFYGYTF | TGTGCCAGCAGTTTTGACAGGTTCTATGGCTACACCTTC
TRBD2 | TRBJ2-1 | NA | TRBV7-2 | CASSPTGAGGRYEQFF | TGTGCCAGCAGCCCAACGGGGGCGGGGGGCAGGTATGAGCAGTTCTTC
NA | TRBJ2-2 | NA | TRBV6-6 | CASSLGAAGELFF | TGTGCCAGCAGCTTGGGGGCGGCCGGGGAGCTGTTTTTT
TRBD1 | TRBJ1-1 | once | TRBV4-1 | CASSLQGTRTEAFF | TGCGCCAGCAGTTTACAGGGGACCCGCACTGAAGCTTTCTTT
NA | TRBJ1-6 | NA | TRBV28 | CASSANQGYYNSPLHF | TGTGCCAGCAGTGCCAATCAGGGTTACTATAATTCACCCCTCCACTTT
NA | TRBJ1-5 | NA | TRBV19 | CASISWGDSNQPQHF | TGTGCCAGTATTTCGTGGGGAGATAGCAATCAGCCCCAGCATTTT
NA | TRBJ2-3 | NA | TRBV7-2 | CASSPSRRTYTQYF | TGTGCCAGCAGCCCCTCCCGGAGGACTTATACGCAGTATTTT
TRBD1 | TRBJ1-4 | NA | TRBV6-6 | CATWGQGVEKLFF | TGTGCCACGTGGGGACAGGGGGTCGAAAAACTGTTTTTT
NA | TRBJ2-1 | NA | TRBV7-8 | CASKRGWGNRANEQFF | TGTGCCAGCAAACGGGGATGGGGGAATAGGGCCAATGAGCAGTTCTTC
NA | TRBJ2-1 | NA | TRBV4-3 | CASSQDRRGPEQFF | TGCGCCAGCAGCCAAGATAGGCGGGGCCCTGAGCAGTTCTTC
TRBD1 | TRBJ1-2 | NA | TRBV19 | CASSGGQGYGYTF | TGTGCCAGTAGTGGCGGACAGGGGTATGGCTACACCTTC
NA | TRBJ2-7 | NA | TRBV25-1 | CASSESYEQYF | TGTGCCAGCAGTGAATCATACGAGCAGTACTTC
TRBD1 | TRBJ1-5 | NA | TRBV6-5 | CASSYQQGGQPQHF | TGTGCCAGCAGCTACCAGCAGGGGGGTCAGCCCCAGCATTTT
NA | TRBJ1-5 | NA | TRBV24-1 | CATSEYGRRSNQPQHF | TGTGCCACCAGTGAATACGGCAGGAGGAGCAATCAGCCCCAGCATTTT
TRBD1 | TRBJ1-3 | NA | TRBV18 | CASSPTGTGVFGNTIYF | TGTGCCAGCTCACCAACCGGGACAGGGGTCTTTGGAAACACCATATATTTT
TRBD1 | TRBJ1-5 | few | TRBV14 | CASSYRDRGDSNQPQHF | TGTGCCAGCAGCTACCGGGACAGGGGCGATAGCAATCAGCCCCAGCATTTT
TRBD2 | TRBJ2-5 | NA | TRBV4-3 | CASSPTAGGGEETQYF | TGCGCCAGCAGCCCAACCGCGGGGGGCGGGGAGGAGACCCAGTACTTC
NA | TRBJ1-2 | NA | TRBV6-6 | CASSTTGLYGYTF | TGTGCCAGCAGCACTACAGGGCTCTATGGCTACACCTTC
NA | TRBJ1-2 | NA | TRBV28 | CASRQIRFNYGYTF | TGTGCCAGCAGACAGATTCGCTTTAACTATGGCTACACCTTC
TRBD1 | TRBJ2-5 | once | TRBV28 | CASSLPGTGVVETQYF | TGTGCCAGCAGTCTTCCCGGGACAGGGGTGGTCGAGACCCAGTACTTC